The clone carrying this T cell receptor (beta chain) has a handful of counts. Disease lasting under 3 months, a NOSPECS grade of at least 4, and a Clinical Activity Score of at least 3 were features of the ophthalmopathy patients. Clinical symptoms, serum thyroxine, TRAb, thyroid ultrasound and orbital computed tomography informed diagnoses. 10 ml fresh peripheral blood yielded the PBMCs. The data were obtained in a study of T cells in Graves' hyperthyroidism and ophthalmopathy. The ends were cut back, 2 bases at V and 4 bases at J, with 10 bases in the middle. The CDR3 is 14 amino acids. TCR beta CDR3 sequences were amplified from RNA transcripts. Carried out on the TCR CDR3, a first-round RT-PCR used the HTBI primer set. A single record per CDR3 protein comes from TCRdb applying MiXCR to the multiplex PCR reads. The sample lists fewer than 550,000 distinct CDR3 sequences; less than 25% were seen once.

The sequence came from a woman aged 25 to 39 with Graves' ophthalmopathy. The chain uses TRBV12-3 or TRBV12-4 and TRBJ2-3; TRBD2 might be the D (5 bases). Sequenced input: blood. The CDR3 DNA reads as TGTGCCAGCAGTTTAAGGACTCAGGCAGATACGCAGTATTTT. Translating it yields CASSLRTQADTQYF.